What follows is one T cell receptor (beta chain) and its context. The sample originates from a study of control samples from healthy donors and cancer patients. The protocol was immunoSEQ multiplex PCR, while the TCRdb copy is restricted to in-frame clones and leaves out a portion. The table records 100,000 to 150,000 clones, roughly 86% of them present only once. After removal of 0 bases from V and 2 bases from J, the junction contained 4 bases not matched to a gene. Germline CDR1 and CDR2: SGDLS and YYNGEE. This CDR3 contains 15 residues. The chain uses TRBV9 and TRBJ2-7; 8 bases fit TRBD1. The clonotype comes from a man aged 55 to 70 in good health. The sequencing sample was made of blood. The CDR3 nucleotides are TGTGCCAGCAGCGTAGGAACAGGGGGGCCCTACGAGCAGTACTTC. Residues: CASSVGTGGPYEQYF.